These 26 T cell receptor beta chains originate from one sample sequenced in a study of tumor-infiltrating lymphocytes in primary liver carcinoma. Co-extraction yielded RNA and DNA from around 20-30 mg of unsorted bulk tissue. TCR beta cDNA came from about 500 ng total RNA, primed with a constant-region primer. Employing slightly modified ARM-PCR, three nested multiplex PCR rounds were run, and these gave rise to the TCR beta libraries. With TRBV1-TRBV30 forward primers and a C-beta reverse primer, the first two PCR rounds were run for about 10 cycles each. MiXCR, applied by TCRdb to the multiplex PCR reads, yields one record per CDR3 protein. This table holds 100,000 to 150,000 distinct CDR3 sequences, roughly three fifths found once. Specimen: liver tumor tissue from sampling region 3. Subset here: tumor region T3, left-lateral pole. Every receptor here comes from a woman aged 55-70 years with primary liver carcinoma and hepatitis B virus infection.

This clonotype was recorded at least ten times. This chain uses TRBV6-6 with TRBJ1-2, with D tentatively TRBD1 (6 bases). The CDR3 is 13 amino acids. The V end was cut by 2 bases, the J end by 8 bases, with 12 bases between. Germline CDR1 is MNHNY and CDR2 is SVGAGI (reference sequence). The CDR3 protein is CASSYPDSSGYTF. The CDR3, as DNA: TGTGCCAGCAGTTACCCGGACAGTTCCGGCTACACCTTC.

This clonotype has ten or more counts. The rearrangement links TRBV14 to TRBJ2-1; D gene ambiguous. This CDR3 is built from 13 residues. The ends were cut back, 4 bases at V and 9 bases at J, with 13 bases in the middle. The V gene's germline CDR1 is SGHDN and CDR2 FVKESK. The CDR3 sequence: CASSPDRMFEQFF. The CDR3 nucleotides are TGTGCCAGCAGCCCCGATAGAATGTTTGAGCAGTTCTTC. The entire variable domain, with the rest obtained from reference TRBV14 and TRBJ2-1, is as follows: EAGVTQFPSHSVIEKGQTVTLRCDPISGHDNLYWYRRVMGKEIKFLLHFVKESKQDESGMPNNRFLAERTGGTYSTLKVQPAELEDSGVYFCASSPDRMFEQFFGPGTRLTVL.

The chain carries TRBV11-3 and TRBJ2-7; 8 nucleotides line up with TRBD2. Germline trimming cut 8 bases from V and 2 bases from J; bases unmatched to any gene: 8. The V gene's germline CDR1 is SGHNT and CDR2 YENEEA. The CDR3 is 14 residues long. The CDR3 spells CASGPGGEAYEQYF. The CDR3 coding sequence is TGTGCCAGCGGCCCGGGGGGGGAGGCCTACGAGCAGTACTTC.

In regard to this clonotype: A junction boundary mismatches the germline segment, possibly from a read error. V gene TRBV6-4 combines with J gene TRBJ2-7; no firm D call. The CDR3 extends over 14 amino acids. Germline CDR1 is MRHNA and CDR2 is SNTAGT. CDR3 DNA: TGTGCCACCAGTGTCCTAGTGGGAAGCTACGAGCAGTACTTC. The encoded protein is CATSVLVGSYEQYF.

Points on this clonotype: One end of the junction is discordant with germline, which a read error may explain. The V gene is TRBV11-2, the J gene TRBJ2-1; a weak D match, TRBD2 (6 bases). CDR1 is SGHAT, CDR2 FQNNGV, per germline. CDR3 length equals 17 residues. CDR3 sequence reads: CPSSLRPGTDTYNEQFF. The CDR3 DNA is TGTCCCAGCAGCTTACGACCCGGGACTGATACCTACAATGAGCAGTTCTTT.

This chain connects TRBV11-2 to TRBJ2-3; the match to TRBD2 covers 9 bases. Germline V gene lookup returns CDR1 SGHAT and CDR2 FQNNGV. There are 20 residues in the CDR3. V dropped 0 bases and J dropped 5; count of bases not matched to a gene: 18. The CDR3 nucleotides are TGTGCCAGCAGCTTAGATCTAAGTGTGTTAGCGGGAGAAGGGGTAGATACGCAGTATTTT. Residues: CASSLDLSVLAGEGVDTQYF. Supplemented by reference TRBV11-2 and TRBJ2-3, the full variable domain reads EAGVAQSPRYKIIEKRQSVAFWCNPISGHATLYWYQQILGQGPKLLIQFQNNGVVDDSQLPKDRFSAERLKGVDSTLKIQPAKLEDSAVYLCASSLDLSVLAGEGVDTQYFGPGTRLTVL.

In regard to this clonotype: The junction and the germline gene differ at one end; a read error may be behind it. This sequence joins TRBV11-2 and TRBJ2-5; the D gene is possibly TRBD2 (5 bases). The CDR3 has 15 residues. Germline V lookup: CDR1 SGHAT, CDR2 FQNNGV. The CDR3 DNA is TGTACCAGCAGCTTAGCCGTGGGCGGGCGAGAGACCCAGTACTTC. Its protein product is CTSSLAVGGRETQYF.

This clonotype appeared once. A read error is possible here, since a much larger clone lies one base away. J is TRBJ2-3 and V is TRBV6-5, with a possible D match to TRBD2 (6 bases). Germline values: CDR1 MNHEY, CDR2 SVGAGI. This CDR3 contains 15 residues. This chain's CDR3 is CASSHPAGFADTHYF. The CDR3 DNA reads TGTGCCAGCAGCCACCCCGCGGGGTTCGCAGATACGCATTATTTT.

This sequence joins TRBV11-3 and TRBJ2-3; D unresolved. Trimming took off 3 bases at V and 6 bases at J, with 7 bases between the two ends. This CDR3 has 12 residues. Germline V lookup: CDR1 SGHNT, CDR2 YENEEA. In DNA, the CDR3 is TGTGCCAGCAGCTTCCAGGATGATACGCAGTATTTT. It encodes CASSFQDDTQYF.

Comment on this clonotype: The CDR3 does not close with the conserved phenylalanine or tryptophan, likely indicating a read error. It is unclear where the CDR3 begins or ends on the DNA, so no DNA is shown, and the CDR3 is as TCRdb lists it. V and J are TRBV11-2 and TRBJ2-1. Inclusive of both ends, the CDR3 amounts to 13 amino acids. Germline CDR1 SGHAT, CDR2 FQNNGV. The CDR3 loop reads CVSSLPVHNERFS.

In the case of this clonotype: Its ends do not fully match the called genes, so a read error is possible. Written as DNA, the CDR3 is TGCAGCGTTGTGAGGGGGCAGCTGCACACTGAGGCTTTCTTT. Its protein is CSVVRGQLHTEAFF. The chain combines TRBV29-1 with TRBJ1-1; 7 bases are a match to TRBD1. The germline V gene has CDR1 SQVTM and CDR2 ANQGSEA. There are 14 residues in the CDR3.

In its sample, this clonotype was seen once. A junction end diverges from the germline sequence, so it may reflect a read error. The CDR3 reads CASSFGHTNGYEEYF. CDR3 DNA sequence: TGTGCCAGCAGCTTCGGGCATACGAACGGTTACGAGGAGTACTTC. The chain combines TRBV11-2 with TRBJ2-7; D is unresolved. Germline CDR1 and CDR2: SGHAT and FQNNGV. The CDR3 spans 15 residues.

For this clonotype: At one of its ends the junction is not consistent with the germline gene, which may arise from a read error. The rearrangement links TRBV4-2 to TRBJ2-1; 9 nucleotides align to TRBD2. The germline V gene has CDR1 LGHNA and CDR2 YNFKEQ. The length of the CDR3 is 17 residues. In DNA form, the CDR3 reads TGTGCCAGCAGCCAAGATTCCCTAGCGGGAACATACAATGAGGAGTTCTTC. This translates into CASSQDSLAGTYNEEFF.

Comment on this clonotype: A clone one base away is much larger, so this may be a read error. The chain is built from TRBV5-4 and TRBJ2-2; D may be TRBD1 or TRBD2 (5 bases each). Germline values: CDR1 SGHNT, CDR2 YYREEE (reference sequence). The CDR3 has 15 amino acids. This CDR3 is CASSLGTPGTGELLF. The CDR3 region has the DNA TGTGCCAGCAGCTTGGGGACCCCAGGGACCGGGGAGCTGTTATTT.

As regards this clonotype: A read error may account for a junction end that differs from germline. The rearrangement uses TRBV2 and TRBJ2-2, with a tentative D call TRBD2 (5 bases). Germline V gives CDR1 SNHLY, CDR2 FYNNEI. CDR3 length: 13 amino acids. This CDR3 reads CASRGVVTGELFF. CDR3 in DNA: TGTGCCAGCAGGGGTGTTGTCACCGGGGAGCTATTTTTT.

This clonotype was counted between two and nine times. This could be a read error, since a much larger clone is one nucleotide away. This sequence joins TRBV29-1 and TRBJ1-2; TRBD1 matches at 8 bases. Per the germline V gene, CDR1 is SQVTM and CDR2 is ANQGSEA. This CDR3 has 15 amino acids. Trimming removed 0 bases from V and 7 bases from J; junction bases left unmatched: 10. CDR3 residues: CSVEDLSGGFGGYTF. The CDR3 nucleotides read TGCAGCGTTGAAGATCTTTCAGGGGGCTTTGGTGGCTACACCTTC. Full variable domain (outside the CDR3, taken from reference TRBV29-1 and TRBJ1-2): SAVISQKPSRDICQRGTSLTIQCQVDSQVTMMFWYRQQPGQSLTLIATANQGSEATYESGFVIDKFPISRPNLTFSTLTVSNMSPEDSSIYLCSVEDLSGGFGGYTFGSGTRLTVV.

This clonotype was detected only a few times. The chain joins TRBV7-2 to TRBJ1-3, with D tentatively TRBD1 (6 bases). Trimming stripped 5 bases from V and 0 bases from J, with 11 bases between. Germline loops: CDR1 SGHTA, CDR2 FQGNSA. The CDR3 spans 15 residues. CDR3 nucleotide sequence: TGTGCCAGCAGCCAACAGGGTCGCTCTGGAAACACCATATATTTT. It yields the protein CASSQQGRSGNTIYF.

This clonotype was picked up many times. The rearrangement links TRBV6-1 to TRBJ2-2, with TRBD1 identical over 8 bases. The CDR3 has 14 residues. The trim removed 7 bases at V and 7 bases at J, leaving 8 bases unmatched. Germline assignment: CDR1 MNHNS and CDR2 SASEGT. CDR3 sequence reads: CASTWTGSIGELFF. CDR3 nucleotide sequence: TGTGCCAGCACCTGGACAGGGTCGATCGGGGAGCTGTTTTTT.

This clonotype was seen only a few times. This chain uses TRBV15 with TRBJ1-4; D ambiguous. The ends were cut back, 8 bases at V and 4 bases at J, with 11 bases in the middle. The CDR3 consists of 13 residues. Germline CDR1 is LNHNV and CDR2 is YYDKDF (reference sequence). CDR3 DNA: TGTGCCACCTGCCCTCAGCTTAATGAAAAACTGTTTTTT. Its translation: CATCPQLNEKLFF.

A note on this clonotype: Being one base from a much bigger clone, this may be a read error. The chain combines TRBV6-1 with TRBJ1-2, with a tentative D call TRBD1 (6 bases). Germline lookup yields CDR1 MNHNS and CDR2 SASEGT. This CDR3 is 14 amino acids long. The CDR3 region is CTSSEARGFYGYTF. The CDR3 coding sequence is TGTACCAGCAGTGAGGCCAGGGGTTTCTATGGCTACACCTTC.

This clonotype has a count of ten or more. This chain joins TRBV6-6 and TRBJ2-3; D is unresolved. The V gene's germline CDR1 is MNHNY and CDR2 SVGAGI (reference sequence). V was cut by 6 bases and J by 2 bases, with 3 bases left in between. This CDR3 is 11 amino acids long. The chain's CDR3 is CASRDTDTQYF. The CDR3 coding sequence is TGTGCCAGCAGGGACACAGATACGCAGTATTTT.

This clonotype was seen more than once but under ten times. A read error may be the cause here, since a much bigger clone is one base away. The chain recombines TRBV29-1 with TRBJ2-1, with D perhaps matching TRBD2 (6 bases). The germline CDR1 and CDR2 sequences are SQVTM and ANQGSEA. The CDR3 has 14 amino acids. V was pared by 7 bases and J by 6 bases, with 19 bases between. CDR3 DNA: TGCAGCGGTGCGGGGCAGGGTAGACCCAATGAGCAGTTCTTC. Encoded protein: CSGAGQGRPNEQFF.

In this sample, this clonotype turned up many times. The V call is TRBV12-3 or TRBV12-4, the J call TRBJ2-7, with 7 bases that match TRBD1. V was clipped by 8 bases and J by 6 bases; unmatched bases: 4. The CDR3 consists of 11 residues. CDR3 nucleotides: TGTGCCAGCCGGGGACAGCGCGAGCAGTACTTC. This gives the protein CASRGQREQYF.

This clonotype occurred many times. The V and J genes are TRBV28 and TRBJ2-3, with 10 bases lining up with TRBD2. Losses at the gene ends were 6 bases for V and 2 bases for J; bases not matched to a gene: 5. Looked up from germline, CDR1 is MDHEN and CDR2 is SYDVKM. The CDR3 runs to 15 residues. The CDR3 is CASSPAGGITDTQYF. CDR3 DNA sequence: TGTGCCAGCAGCCCAGCGGGAGGGATCACAGATACGCAGTATTTT.

This rearrangement joins TRBV6-1 to TRBJ1-1; D unclear. CDR3 length: 14 residues. V shed 1 base and J shed 7 bases, with 13 bases lying between them. Germline loops: CDR1 MNHNS, CDR2 SASEGT. The CDR3 region is CASSEVRSIIEAFF. The CDR3 coding sequence is TGTGCCAGCAGTGAAGTCAGGAGTATCATTGAAGCTTTCTTT.

Worth noting for this clonotype: The junction shows a germline mismatch at one end, possibly a read error. V gene TRBV11-2 combines with J gene TRBJ1-1, with D perhaps matching TRBD1 (5 bases). Germline V gene data show CDR1 as SGHAT and CDR2 as FQNNGV. The CDR3 length is 14 residues. The CDR3 DNA reads as TGTACCAGCAGCCCGCTTGGACGGGGGGGAGAAGCTTTCTTT. Protein: CTSSPLGRGGEAFF. Drawing the rest from reference TRBV11-2 and TRBJ1-1, the complete variable domain is EAGVAQSPRYKIIEKRQSVAFWCNPISGHATLYWYQQILGQGPKLLIQFQNNGVVDDSQLPKDRFSAERLKGVDSTLKIQPAKLEDSAVYLCTSSPLGRGGEAFFGQGTRLTVV.